This entry describes one TCR beta chain. The data were obtained in a study of blood T cell repertoires in COVID-19. Overall study context: The analysed material was cDNA or gDNA that came from T cells, B-cell-depleted T cells, or PBMCs.

The participants were between roughly 18 and 89 years old and came from about two dozen US areas. Participant reports of clinical history set cohort assignment. The V end lost 9 bases, the J end lost 2 bases, and 9 bases lay between the germline ends. The CDR3 is made up of 12 amino acids. Original methodology: It was from reference gene primer amplification that nucleated cell counts were estimated. Here immunoSEQ multiplex PCR was the method, and the copy in TCRdb shows in-frame clones only, minus some. V, J and clone size were drawn from that table, and D and trimming were deduced from the DNA. The table shows roughly 190,000 clones, with 82% occurring only once.

The chain carries TRBV12-3 or TRBV12-4 and TRBJ2-3; D might be TRBD2 (5 bases). This receptor was identified in a woman aged 60-70 years with acute COVID-19. The sequencing input was PBMCs or T cells enriched from blood (not recorded which). CDR3 protein: CASSGFTDTQYF. The CDR3 DNA follows: TGTGCCAGTTCGGGGTTCACAGATACGCAGTATTTT.